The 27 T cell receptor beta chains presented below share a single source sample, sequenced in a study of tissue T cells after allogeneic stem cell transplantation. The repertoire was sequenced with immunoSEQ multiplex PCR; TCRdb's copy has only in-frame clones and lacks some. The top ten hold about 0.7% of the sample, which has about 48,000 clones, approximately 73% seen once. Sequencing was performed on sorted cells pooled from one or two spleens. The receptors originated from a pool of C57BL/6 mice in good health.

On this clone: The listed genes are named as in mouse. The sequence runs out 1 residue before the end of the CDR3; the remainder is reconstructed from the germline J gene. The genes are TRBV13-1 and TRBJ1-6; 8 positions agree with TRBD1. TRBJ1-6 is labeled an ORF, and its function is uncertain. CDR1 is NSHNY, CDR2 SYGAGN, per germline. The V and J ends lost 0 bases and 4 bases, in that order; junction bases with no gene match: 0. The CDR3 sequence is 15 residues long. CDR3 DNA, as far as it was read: TGTGCCAGCAGTGATGGGACAGGGTATAATTCGCCCCTCTAC. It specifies CASSDGTGYNSPLY. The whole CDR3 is CASSDGTGYNSPLYF.

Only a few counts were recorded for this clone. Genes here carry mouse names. CDR3 residues: CASSLSRFYAEQFF. Partial CDR3 DNA: TGTGCTAGCAGTTTAAGCAGGTTCTATGCTGAGCAGTTC. This chain links TRBV29 with TRBJ2-1, with D unresolved. The CDR3 end lies 1 residue beyond the end of the read and is filled in from the germline J gene. The CDR3 runs to 14 residues. Germline V gives CDR1 MSHET, CDR2 SYDVDS. The germline V and J ends were trimmed by 2 bases and 3 bases, with 8 bases remaining between them.

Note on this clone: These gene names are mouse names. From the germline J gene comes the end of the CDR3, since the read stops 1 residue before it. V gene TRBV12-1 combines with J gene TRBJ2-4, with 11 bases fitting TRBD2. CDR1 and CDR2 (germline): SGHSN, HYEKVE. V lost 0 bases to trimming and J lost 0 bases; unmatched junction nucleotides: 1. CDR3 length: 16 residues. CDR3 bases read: TGTGCCAGCTCTCTCGGGACTGGGGGAAGTCAAAACACCTTGTAC. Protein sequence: CASSLGTGGSQNTLY. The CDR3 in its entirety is CASSLGTGGSQNTLYF. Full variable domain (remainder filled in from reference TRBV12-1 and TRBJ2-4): DSGVVQSPRHIIKEKGGRSVLTCIPISGHSNVVWYQQTLGKELKFLIQHYEKVERDKGFLPSRFSVQQFDDYHSEMNMSALELEDSAMYFCASSLGTGGSQNTLYFGAGTRLSVL.

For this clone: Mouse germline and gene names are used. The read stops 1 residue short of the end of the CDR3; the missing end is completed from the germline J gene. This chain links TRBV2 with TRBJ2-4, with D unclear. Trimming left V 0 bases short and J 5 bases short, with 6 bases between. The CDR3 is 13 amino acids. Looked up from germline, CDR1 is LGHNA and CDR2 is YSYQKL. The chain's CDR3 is CASSQDQLNTLYF. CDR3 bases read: TGTGCCAGCAGCCAAGACCAGCTAAACACCTTGTAC.

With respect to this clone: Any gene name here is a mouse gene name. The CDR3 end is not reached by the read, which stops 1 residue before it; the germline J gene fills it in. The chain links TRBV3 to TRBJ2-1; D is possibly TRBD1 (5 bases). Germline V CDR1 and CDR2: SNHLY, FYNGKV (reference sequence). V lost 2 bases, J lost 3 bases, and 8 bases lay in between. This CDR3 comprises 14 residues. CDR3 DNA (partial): TGTGCCAGCAGCTTAATGGACATCTATGCTGAGCAGTTC. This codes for CASSLMDIYAEQF. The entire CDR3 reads CASSLMDIYAEQFF.

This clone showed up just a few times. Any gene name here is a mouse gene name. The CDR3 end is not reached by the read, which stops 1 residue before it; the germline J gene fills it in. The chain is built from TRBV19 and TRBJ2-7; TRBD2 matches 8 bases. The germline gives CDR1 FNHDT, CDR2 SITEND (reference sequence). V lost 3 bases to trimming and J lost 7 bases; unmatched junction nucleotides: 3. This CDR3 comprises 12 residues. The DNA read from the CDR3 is TGTGCCAGCAGTACCTGGGGGGAGGAACAGTAC. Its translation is CASSTWGEEQY. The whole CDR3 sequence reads CASSTWGEEQYF. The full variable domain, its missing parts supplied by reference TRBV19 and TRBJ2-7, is GGIITQTPKFLIGQEGQKLTLKCQQNFNHDTMYWYRQDSGKGLRLIYYSITENDLQKGDLSEGYDASREKKSSFSLTVTSAQKNEMAVFLCASSTWGEEQYFGPGTRLTVL.

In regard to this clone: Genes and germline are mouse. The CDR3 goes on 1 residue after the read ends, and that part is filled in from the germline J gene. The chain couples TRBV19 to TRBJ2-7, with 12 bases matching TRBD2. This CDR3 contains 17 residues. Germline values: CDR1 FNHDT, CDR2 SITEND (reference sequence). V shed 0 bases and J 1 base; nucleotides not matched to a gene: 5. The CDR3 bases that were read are TGTGCCAGCAGTATAGTTGGGGGACTGGGGGGTTCCTATGAACAGTAC. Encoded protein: CASSIVGGLGGSYEQY. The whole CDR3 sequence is CASSIVGGLGGSYEQYF.

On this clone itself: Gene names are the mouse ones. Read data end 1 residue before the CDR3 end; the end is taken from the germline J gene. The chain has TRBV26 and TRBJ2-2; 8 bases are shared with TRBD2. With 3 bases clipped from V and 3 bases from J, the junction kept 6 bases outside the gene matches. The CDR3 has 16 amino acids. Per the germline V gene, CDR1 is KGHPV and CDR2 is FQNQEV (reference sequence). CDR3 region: CASSLPGGADTGQLYF. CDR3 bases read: TGTGCCAGCAGTCTCCCGGGGGGGGCAGACACCGGGCAGCTCTAC.

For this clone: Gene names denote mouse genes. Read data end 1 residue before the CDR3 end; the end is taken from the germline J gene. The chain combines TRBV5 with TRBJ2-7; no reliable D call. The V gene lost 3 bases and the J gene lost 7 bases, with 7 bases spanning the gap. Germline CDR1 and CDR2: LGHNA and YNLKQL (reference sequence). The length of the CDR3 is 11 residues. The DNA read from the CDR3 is TGTGCCAGCAGCCACGACGGCGAACAGTAC. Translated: CASSHDGEQY. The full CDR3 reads CASSHDGEQYF.

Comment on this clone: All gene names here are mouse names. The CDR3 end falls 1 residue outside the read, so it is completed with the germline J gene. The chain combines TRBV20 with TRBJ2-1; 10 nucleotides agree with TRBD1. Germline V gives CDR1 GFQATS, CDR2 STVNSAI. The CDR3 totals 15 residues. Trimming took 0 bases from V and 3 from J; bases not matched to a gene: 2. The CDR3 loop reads CGARETGGGYAEQFF. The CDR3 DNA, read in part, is TGTGGTGCTAGGGAGACAGGGGGCGGCTATGCTGAGCAGTTC.

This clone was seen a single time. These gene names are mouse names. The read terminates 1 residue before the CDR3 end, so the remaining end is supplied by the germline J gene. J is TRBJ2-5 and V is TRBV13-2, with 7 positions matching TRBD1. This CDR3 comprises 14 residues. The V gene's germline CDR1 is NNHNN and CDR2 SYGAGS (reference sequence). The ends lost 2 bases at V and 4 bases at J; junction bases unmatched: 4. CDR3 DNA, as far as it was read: TGTGCCAGCGGTGACCCCGACAGGGAAGACACCCAGTAC. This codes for CASGDPDREDTQY. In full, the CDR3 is CASGDPDREDTQYF.

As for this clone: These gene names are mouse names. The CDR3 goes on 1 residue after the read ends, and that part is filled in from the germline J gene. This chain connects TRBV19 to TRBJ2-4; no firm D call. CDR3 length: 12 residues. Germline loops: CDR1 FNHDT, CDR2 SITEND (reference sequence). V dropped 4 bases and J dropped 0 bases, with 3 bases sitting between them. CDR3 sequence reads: CASSVSQNTLYF. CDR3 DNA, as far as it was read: TGTGCCAGCAGTGTCAGTCAAAACACCTTGTAC.

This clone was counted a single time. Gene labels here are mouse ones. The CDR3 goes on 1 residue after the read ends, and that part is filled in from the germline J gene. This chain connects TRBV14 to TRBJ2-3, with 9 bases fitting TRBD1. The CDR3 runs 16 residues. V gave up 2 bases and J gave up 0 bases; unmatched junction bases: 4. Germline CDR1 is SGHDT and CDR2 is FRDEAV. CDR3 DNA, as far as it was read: TGTGCCAGCAGTTTGGGGACAGGGACTAGTGCAGAAACGCTGTAT. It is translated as CASSLGTGTSAETLY. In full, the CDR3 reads CASSLGTGTSAETLYF. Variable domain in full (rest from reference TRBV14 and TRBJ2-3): EAGVTQSPRYAVLQEGQAVSFWCDPISGHDTLYWYQQPRDQGPQLLVYFRDEAVIDNSQLPSDRFSAVRPKGTNSTLKIQSAKQGDTATYLCASSLGTGTSAETLYFGSGTRLTVL.

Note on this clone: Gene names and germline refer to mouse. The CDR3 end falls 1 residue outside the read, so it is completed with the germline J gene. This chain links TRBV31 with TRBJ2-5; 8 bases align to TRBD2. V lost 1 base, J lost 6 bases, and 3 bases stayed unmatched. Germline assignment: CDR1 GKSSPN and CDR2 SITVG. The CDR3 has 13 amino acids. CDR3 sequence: CAWSHGGVDTQYF. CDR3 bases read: TGTGCCTGGAGTCATGGGGGGGTTGACACCCAGTAC.

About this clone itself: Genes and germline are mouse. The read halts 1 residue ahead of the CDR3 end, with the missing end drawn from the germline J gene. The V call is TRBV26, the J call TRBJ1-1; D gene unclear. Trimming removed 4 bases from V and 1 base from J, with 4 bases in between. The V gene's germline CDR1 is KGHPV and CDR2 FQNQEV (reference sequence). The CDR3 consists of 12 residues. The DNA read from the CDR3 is TGTGCCAGCAGTCAGGGGAACACAGAAGTCTTC. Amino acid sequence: CASSQGNTEVF. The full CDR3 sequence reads CASSQGNTEVFF.

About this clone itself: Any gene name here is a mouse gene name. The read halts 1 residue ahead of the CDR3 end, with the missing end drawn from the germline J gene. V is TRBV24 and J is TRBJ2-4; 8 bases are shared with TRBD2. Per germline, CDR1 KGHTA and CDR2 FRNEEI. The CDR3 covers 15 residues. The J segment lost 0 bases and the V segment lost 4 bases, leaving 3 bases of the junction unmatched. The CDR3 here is CASSPLGGSQNTLYF. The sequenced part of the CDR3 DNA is TGTGCCAGCAGTCCTCTGGGGGGTAGTCAAAACACCTTGTAC.

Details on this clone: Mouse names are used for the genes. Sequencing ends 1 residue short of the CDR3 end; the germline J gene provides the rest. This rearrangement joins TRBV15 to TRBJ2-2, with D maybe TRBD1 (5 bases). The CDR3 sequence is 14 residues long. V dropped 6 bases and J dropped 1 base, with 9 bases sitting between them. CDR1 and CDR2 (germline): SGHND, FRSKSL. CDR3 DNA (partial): TGTGCCAGCAGGACAGACATAAACACCGGGCAGCTCTAC. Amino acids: CASRTDINTGQLY. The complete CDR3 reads CASRTDINTGQLYF.

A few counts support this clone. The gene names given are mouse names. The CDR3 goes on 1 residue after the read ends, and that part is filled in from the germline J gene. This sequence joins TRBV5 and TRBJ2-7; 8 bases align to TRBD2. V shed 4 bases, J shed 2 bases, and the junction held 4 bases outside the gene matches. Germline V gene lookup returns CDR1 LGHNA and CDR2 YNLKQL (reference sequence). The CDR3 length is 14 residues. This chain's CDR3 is CASSLWGAPYEQYF. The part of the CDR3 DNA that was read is TGTGCCAGCAGCCTCTGGGGGGCCCCCTATGAACAGTAC.

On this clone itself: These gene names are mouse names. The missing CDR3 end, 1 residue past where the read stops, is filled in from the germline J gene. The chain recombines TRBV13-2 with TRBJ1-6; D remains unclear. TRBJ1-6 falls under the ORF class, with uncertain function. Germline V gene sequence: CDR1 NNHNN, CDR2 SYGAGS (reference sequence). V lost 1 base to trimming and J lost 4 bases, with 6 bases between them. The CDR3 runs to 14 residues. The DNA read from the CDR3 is TGTGCCAGCGGTGATCCACATTATAATTCGCCCCTCTAC. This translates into CASGDPHYNSPLY. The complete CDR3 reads CASGDPHYNSPLYF.

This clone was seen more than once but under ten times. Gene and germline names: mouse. Partial CDR3 DNA: TGTGCCAGCAGCCAAAGGGACAACAACGAAAGATTATTT. Protein sequence: CASSQRDNNERLF. In full, the CDR3 reads CASSQRDNNERLFF. The gene calls are TRBV5 and TRBJ1-4, with a tentative D call TRBD1 (6 bases). The read halts 1 residue ahead of the CDR3 end, with the missing end drawn from the germline J gene. The CDR3 sequence is 14 residues long. Germline V gene data show CDR1 as LGHNA and CDR2 as YNLKQL (reference sequence). V was trimmed by 2 bases and J by 4 bases, leaving 8 bases between them.

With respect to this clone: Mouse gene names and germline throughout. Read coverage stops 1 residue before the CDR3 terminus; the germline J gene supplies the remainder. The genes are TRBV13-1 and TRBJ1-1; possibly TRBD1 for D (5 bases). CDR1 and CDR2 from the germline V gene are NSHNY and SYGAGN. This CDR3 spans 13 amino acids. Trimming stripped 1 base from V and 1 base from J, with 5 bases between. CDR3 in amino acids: CASSDQGNTEVFF. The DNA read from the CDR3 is TGTGCCAGCAGTGATCAGGGGAACACAGAAGTCTTC.

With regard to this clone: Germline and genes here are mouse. This CDR3 reads CASSRLGGPWEQYF. CDR3 DNA, as far as it was read: TGTGCCAGCAGCCGACTGGGGGGGCCCTGGGAACAGTAC. The genes are TRBV4 and TRBJ2-7; 12 bases agree with TRBD2. The CDR3 end is not reached by the read, which stops 1 residue before it; the germline J gene fills it in. J was trimmed by 7 bases and V by 5 bases; bases with no gene match: 6. Germline CDR1 is LGHDT and CDR2 is YNNKQL (reference sequence). CDR3 length: 14 amino acids.

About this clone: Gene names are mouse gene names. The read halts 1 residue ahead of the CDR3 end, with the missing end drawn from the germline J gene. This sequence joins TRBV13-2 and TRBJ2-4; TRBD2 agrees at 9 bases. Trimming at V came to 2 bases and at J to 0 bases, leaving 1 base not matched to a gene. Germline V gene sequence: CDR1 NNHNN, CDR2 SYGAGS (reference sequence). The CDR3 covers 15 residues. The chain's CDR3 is CASGDWGGSQNTLYF. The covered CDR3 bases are TGTGCCAGCGGTGACTGGGGGGGGAGTCAAAACACCTTGTAC.

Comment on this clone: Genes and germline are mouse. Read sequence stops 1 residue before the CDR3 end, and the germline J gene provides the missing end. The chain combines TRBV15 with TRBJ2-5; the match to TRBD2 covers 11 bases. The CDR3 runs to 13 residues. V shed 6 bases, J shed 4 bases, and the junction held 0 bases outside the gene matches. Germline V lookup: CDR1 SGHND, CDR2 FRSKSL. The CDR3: CASRGLGEDTQYF. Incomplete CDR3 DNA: TGTGCCAGCAGGGGACTGGGGGAAGACACCCAGTAC.

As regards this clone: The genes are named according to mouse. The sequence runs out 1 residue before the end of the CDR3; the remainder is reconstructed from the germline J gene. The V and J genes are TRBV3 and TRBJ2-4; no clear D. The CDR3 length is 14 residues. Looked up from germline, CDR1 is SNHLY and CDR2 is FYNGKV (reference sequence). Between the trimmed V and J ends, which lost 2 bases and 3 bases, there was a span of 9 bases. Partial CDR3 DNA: TGTGCCAGCAGCTTAAATGGTCAACAAAACACCTTGTAC. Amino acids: CASSLNGQQNTLY. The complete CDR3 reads CASSLNGQQNTLYF.

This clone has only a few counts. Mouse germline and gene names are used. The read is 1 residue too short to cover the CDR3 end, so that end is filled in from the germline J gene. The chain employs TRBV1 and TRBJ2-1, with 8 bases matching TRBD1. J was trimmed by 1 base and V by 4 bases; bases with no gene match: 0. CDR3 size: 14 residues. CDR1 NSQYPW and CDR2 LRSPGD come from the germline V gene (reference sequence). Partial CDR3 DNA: TGCACCTGCAGTGGGACAGGGAACTATGCTGAGCAGTTC. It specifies CTCSGTGNYAEQF. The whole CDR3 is CTCSGTGNYAEQFF.

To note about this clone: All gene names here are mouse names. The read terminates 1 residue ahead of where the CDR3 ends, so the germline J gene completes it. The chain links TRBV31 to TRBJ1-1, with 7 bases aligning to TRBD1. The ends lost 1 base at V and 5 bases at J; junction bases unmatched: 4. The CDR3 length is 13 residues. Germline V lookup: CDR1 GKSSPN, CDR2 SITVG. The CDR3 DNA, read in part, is TGTGCCTGGAGTCAGGGGGCGGGGACAGAAGTCTTC. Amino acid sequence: CAWSQGAGTEVF. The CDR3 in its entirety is CAWSQGAGTEVFF.